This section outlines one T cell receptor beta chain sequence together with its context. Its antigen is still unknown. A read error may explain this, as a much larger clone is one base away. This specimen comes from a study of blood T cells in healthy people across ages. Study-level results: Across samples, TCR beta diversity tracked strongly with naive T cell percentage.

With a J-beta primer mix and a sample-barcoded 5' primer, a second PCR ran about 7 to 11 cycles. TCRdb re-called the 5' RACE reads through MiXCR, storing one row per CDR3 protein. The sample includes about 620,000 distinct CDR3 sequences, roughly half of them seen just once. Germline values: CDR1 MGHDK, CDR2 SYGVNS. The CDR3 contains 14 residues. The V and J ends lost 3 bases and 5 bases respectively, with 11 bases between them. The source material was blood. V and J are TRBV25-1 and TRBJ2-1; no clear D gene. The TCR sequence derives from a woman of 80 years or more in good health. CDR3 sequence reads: CASSEDESHNEQFF. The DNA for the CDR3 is TGTGCCAGCAGTGAGGACGAGTCCCACAATGAGCAGTTCTTC.